Following are 22 T cell receptor beta chains from one sample sequenced in a study of blood T cell repertoires in COVID-19. Repertoires were generated with immunoSEQ multiplex PCR, while TCRdb's copy carries only in-frame clones and drops some. The repertoire holds around 300,000 clones, with about 86% as singletons. The sample consisted of peripheral blood. These receptors were obtained from a man aged 30 to 39 with active or convalescent COVID-19.

The chain combines TRBV14 with TRBJ2-1; TRBD1 agrees at 8 bases. The CDR3 extends over 15 amino acids. V lost 4 bases, J lost 4 bases, and 6 bases stayed unmatched. Per the germline V gene, CDR1 is SGHDN and CDR2 is FVKESK. The chain's CDR3 is CASSPTGGFYNEQFF. CDR3 DNA: TGTGCCAGCAGCCCTACAGGGGGTTTTTACAATGAGCAGTTCTTC.

This clone was detected only once. The J gene is TRBJ2-7, the V gene TRBV6-6, with D tentatively TRBD2 (5 bases). Trimming removed 0 bases at V and 2 bases at J, with 5 bases between. The length of the CDR3 is 13 residues. The germline V gene encodes CDR1 MNHNY and CDR2 SVGAGI (reference sequence). The chain's CDR3 is CASSYSGTYEQYF. The CDR3 bases are TGTGCCAGCAGTTACTCCGGGACCTACGAGCAGTACTTC.

The chain has TRBV4-3 and TRBJ2-7; no firm D call. Germline-derived CDR1 and CDR2 are LGHNA and YSLEER. CDR3 length equals 13 residues. V was clipped by 0 bases and J by 3 bases, with 6 bases between them. The CDR3 protein is CASSQDRVYEQYF. The CDR3 coding sequence is TGCGCCAGCAGCCAAGATCGGGTCTACGAGCAGTACTTC.

DNA for the CDR3: TGCGCCAGCAGCCAAGAGGCCAGGGTAAGGACTGAAGCTTTCTTT. Translating it yields CASSQEARVRTEAFF. The rearrangement links TRBV4-1 to TRBJ1-1; tentatively, D is TRBD1 (5 bases). Germline loops: CDR1 MGHRA, CDR2 YSYEKL. The CDR3 has 15 residues. The V end lost 0 bases, the J end lost 5 bases, and 13 bases lay between the germline ends.

As DNA, the CDR3 is TGTGCCAGCAGCGGAAGCGTGGAGGAGCAGTACTTC. This sequence encodes CASSGSVEEQYF. The rearrangement links TRBV6-6 to TRBJ2-7, with D hard to call. V lost 6 bases and J lost 7, with 13 bases in between. The CDR3 is 12 residues long. CDR1 MNHNY and CDR2 SVGAGI come from the germline V gene (reference sequence).

This clone is a singleton in its sample. The chain recombines TRBV7-9 with TRBJ1-3; no firm D call. CDR1 and CDR2 (germline): SEHNR, FQNEAQ (reference sequence). The CDR3 consists of 14 residues. V was pared by 2 bases and J by 2 bases, with 7 bases between. CDR3 DNA sequence: TGTGCCAGCAGCTTATCGACAACTGGAAACACCATATATTTT. Amino acid sequence: CASSLSTTGNTIYF.

The rearrangement joins TRBV12-3 or TRBV12-4 to TRBJ2-3; D is perhaps TRBD2 (5 bases). V lost 5 bases, J lost 6 bases, and 9 bases lay in between. CDR3 length: 12 residues. This CDR3 reads CASSPLADTQYF. The CDR3, as DNA: TGTGCCAGCAGTCCCTTAGCGGATACGCAGTATTTT.

The chain uses TRBV4-2 and TRBJ1-5; D remains ambiguous. Trimming cost V 0 bases and J 6 bases, with 15 bases left between them. CDR1 and CDR2 from the germline V gene are LGHNA and YNFKEQ. CDR3 size: 16 residues. The DNA of the CDR3 is TGTGCCAGCAGCCAAGACTCTTCATTACAGCCTCAGCCCCAGCATTTT. Protein product: CASSQDSSLQPQPQHF.

This clone was detected only once. J is TRBJ2-7 and V is TRBV11-2; the D gene is possibly TRBD1 (6 bases). The CDR3 consists of 12 residues. Germline V gene lookup returns CDR1 SGHAT and CDR2 FQNNGV. Trimming stripped 5 bases from V and 6 bases from J, with 11 bases between. CDR3: CASSQGQIEQYF. The CDR3 DNA follows: TGTGCCAGCAGCCAAGGACAGATCGAGCAGTACTTC.

The chain is built from TRBV7-2 and TRBJ1-1; the D gene is possibly TRBD1 (5 bases). Looked up from germline, CDR1 is SGHTA and CDR2 is FQGNSA. The V end was cut by 2 bases, the J end by 3 bases, with 10 bases between. The CDR3 covers 14 residues. The CDR3 loop is CASSLQGIDTEAFF. The CDR3 DNA reads as TGTGCCAGCAGCTTACAGGGTATTGACACTGAAGCTTTCTTT.

The genes are TRBV2 and TRBJ2-1, with TRBD2 matching over 15 bases. Looked up from germline, CDR1 is SNHLY and CDR2 is FYNNEI. The CDR3 extends over 13 amino acids. V was pared by 8 bases and J by 9 bases, with 2 bases of the junction left unmatched. The CDR3 DNA reads TGTGCCAGCGGGACTAGCGGGGGGAGTGAGCAGTTCTTC. Its translation is CASGTSGGSEQFF.

This clone has ten or more counts. V and J are TRBV19 and TRBJ1-3; D gene unclear. The CDR3 is 14 residues long. The germline gives CDR1 LNHDA, CDR2 SQIVND (reference sequence). Deletions cut 8 bases from V and 0 bases from J, with 11 bases between. The CDR3 DNA is TGTGCCAGTCGTCCAGGCAGCTCTGGAAACACCATATATTTT. It specifies CASRPGSSGNTIYF.

In nucleotides, the CDR3 is TGTGCCAGCAGTGACATCCCCCAGCCCCAGCATTTT. Amino acids: CASSDIPQPQHF. This chain joins TRBV2 and TRBJ1-5; no definite D call. Trimming pared 3 bases from V and 7 bases from J, leaving 7 bases between. Germline V lookup: CDR1 SNHLY, CDR2 FYNNEI. This CDR3 has 12 amino acids.

The rearrangement links TRBV19 to TRBJ2-3, with 8 positions matching TRBD2. This CDR3 spans 14 amino acids. Germline CDR1 LNHDA, CDR2 SQIVND (reference sequence). Trimming at V came to 4 bases and at J to 5 bases, leaving 5 bases not matched to a gene. The CDR3 sequence is CASSTGGGLDTQYF. The CDR3 DNA sequence: TGTGCCAGTAGTACCGGGGGGGGCCTAGATACGCAGTATTTT. Variable domain in full (rest from reference TRBV19 and TRBJ2-3): DGGITQSPKYLFRKEGQNVTLSCEQNLNHDAMYWYRQDPGQGLRLIYYSQIVNDFQKGDIAEGYSVSREKKESFPLTVTSAQKNPTAFYLCASSTGGGLDTQYFGPGTRLTVL.

The chain employs TRBV28 and TRBJ2-1, with TRBD2 as a possible D gene (7 bases). V was trimmed by 9 bases and J by 4 bases, leaving 19 bases between them. CDR1 is MDHEN, CDR2 SYDVKM, per germline. CDR3 length: 15 residues. CDR3 sequence: CASFRGGAVYNEQFF. Here the CDR3 DNA reads TGTGCCAGTTTTCGAGGGGGGGCGGTGTACAATGAGCAGTTCTTC.

The gene calls are TRBV7-9 and TRBJ1-2, with a weak D call TRBD1 (5 bases). Germline CDR1 and CDR2: SEHNR and FQNEAQ (reference sequence). Trimming removed 4 bases from V and 2 bases from J, with 17 bases in between. The CDR3 has 16 residues. The CDR3 DNA sequence: TGTGCCAGCAGCTCTAAAGTGGGCAGGGTGAACTATGGCTACACCTTC. Translating gives CASSSKVGRVNYGYTF.

CDR3 DNA sequence: TGTGCCAGCGGGGGACAGACAGGTGGAGTAACTGAAGCTTTCTTT. Translated: CASGGQTGGVTEAFF. The genes are TRBV25-1 and TRBJ1-1; 7 bases align to TRBD1. The junction had 14 bases not matched to a gene; V was cut back by 8 bases and J by 5 bases. This CDR3 region has 15 residues. The germline gives CDR1 MGHDK, CDR2 SYGVNS.

This chain links TRBV28 with TRBJ1-2, with 7 bases aligning to TRBD1. Germline V gene lookup returns CDR1 MDHEN and CDR2 SYDVKM. V trimming: 6 bases; J trimming: 4 bases; junction bases outside the gene matches: 5. CDR3 length equals 13 residues. CDR3 sequence reads: CASSRGITYGYTF. As DNA, the CDR3 is TGTGCCAGCAGCAGGGGGATAACCTATGGCTACACCTTC.

This clone was detected a few times. The V and J genes are TRBV19 and TRBJ1-2, with D hard to call. V lost 8 bases to trimming and J lost 11 bases, with 21 bases between them. This CDR3 has 13 amino acids. The germline V gene has CDR1 LNHDA and CDR2 SQIVND (reference sequence). The CDR3 is CASRRENPDSYTF. The CDR3 nucleotides are TGTGCCAGTCGCCGGGAGAACCCCGATAGTTACACCTTC.

This clone was observed a handful of times. The chain couples TRBV7-3 to TRBJ2-5; D is unclear. This CDR3 spans 13 amino acids. Per the germline V gene, CDR1 is SGHTA and CDR2 is FQGTGA. Trimming took off 5 bases at V and 5 bases at J, with 12 bases between the two ends. CDR3 coding DNA: TGTGCCAGCAGCCAAGGAGTTCGGGAGACCCAGTACTTC. This codes for CASSQGVRETQYF.

The J gene is TRBJ1-6, the V gene TRBV30, with TRBD1 matching over 9 bases. CDR3 length: 15 amino acids. V was clipped by 2 bases and J by 8 bases; unmatched bases: 7. Looked up from germline, CDR1 is GTSNPN and CDR2 is SVGIG (reference sequence). The CDR3 loop reads CAWSSGGQGYSPLHF. The DNA for the CDR3 is TGTGCCTGGAGTTCCGGGGGACAGGGCTATTCACCCCTCCACTTT.

The chain combines TRBV30 with TRBJ1-6, with 8 nucleotides matching TRBD1. The CDR3 length is 12 residues. The V segment lost 5 bases and the J segment 11 bases; nucleotides outside the gene matches: 5. Germline values: CDR1 GTSNPN, CDR2 SVGIG (reference sequence). For the CDR3, the DNA is TGTGCCTGGGCTACAGGGGGACCACCCCTCCACTTT. Its protein is CAWATGGPPLHF.